The clone carrying this TCR beta chain was seen only a few times. As yet, its antigen is unknown. Distinct nucleotide sequences in the sample also encode this CDR3. The junction had 5 bases not matched to a gene; V was cut back by 8 bases and J by 2 bases. The CDR3 runs to 12 residues. Germline V gene sequence: CDR1 SQVTM, CDR2 ANQGSEA. Collection occurred without any documented infections or immune events in donors. This table comes from immunoSEQ multiplex PCR, and its TCRdb copy is limited to in-frame clones, with some not included. The table has about 100,000 clones, approximately 91% seen once. These data come from a study of identifying expanded T cells in peripheral blood. The study, taken as a whole, reports: Two-week clone count variance significantly increased as total template count grew.

The chain has TRBV29-1 and TRBJ1-2, with 7 bases aligning to TRBD1. Sequenced sample: blood. The clonotype was recovered from a person aged 18 to 70 in good health. The CDR3 loop is CSSETGNYGYTF. The CDR3 nucleotides are TGCAGCTCCGAGACAGGGAACTATGGCTACACCTTC.